This T cell receptor (beta chain) was profiled in a study of Ad26.COV2.S vaccination and SARS-CoV-2 variants. Overall study findings and caveats: Recipients of either vaccine or placebo displayed similar breadth of non-spike TCRs.

Libraries were prepared by immunoSEQ multiplex PCR; TCRdb keeps only in-frame clonotypes and omits some of them. The repertoire holds some 330,000 clones, with approximately 87% as singletons. Treatment in this sample: around 19 received Ad26.COV2.S at low or high dose, single or two shots; a few received placebo; per-sample allocation not given. Samples were taken on day 63 after the first vaccine or placebo injection. Details on this clone: The antigen remains undetermined.

The sequence was obtained from a person between 18 and 65 years old who received the Ad26.COV2.S COVID-19 vaccine or a placebo. Sample: peripheral blood, taken in a trial of Ad26.COV2.S vaccine versus placebo.

The CDR3 sequence is CASSVLPGTSIPSTDTQYF. CDR3 in DNA: TGTGCCAGCAGCGTTCTGCCCGGGACTAGCATACCTAGCACAGATACGCAGTATTTT. The V gene is TRBV7-2, the J gene TRBJ2-3, with TRBD2 matching 9 bases. The CDR3 has 19 amino acids. The J segment lost 0 bases and the V segment lost 5 bases, leaving 15 bases of the junction unmatched. Germline CDR1 and CDR2: SGHTA and FQGNSA.